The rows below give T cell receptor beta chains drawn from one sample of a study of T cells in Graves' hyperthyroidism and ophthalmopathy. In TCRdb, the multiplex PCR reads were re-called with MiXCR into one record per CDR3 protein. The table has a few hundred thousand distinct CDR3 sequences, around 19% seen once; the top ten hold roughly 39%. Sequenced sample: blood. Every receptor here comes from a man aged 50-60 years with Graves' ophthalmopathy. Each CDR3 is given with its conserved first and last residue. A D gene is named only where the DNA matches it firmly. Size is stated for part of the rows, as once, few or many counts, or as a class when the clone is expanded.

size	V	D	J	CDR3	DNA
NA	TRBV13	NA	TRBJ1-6	CASSFGGPTLNSPLHF	TGTGCCAGCAGCTTTGGGGGACCAACACTTAATTCACCCCTCCACTTT
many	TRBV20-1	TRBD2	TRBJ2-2	CSARGLAGVNTGELFF	TGCAGTGCTAGAGGACTAGCGGGAGTAAACACCGGGGAGCTGTTTTTT
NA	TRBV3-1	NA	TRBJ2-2	CASSQEGTSKLFF	TGTGCCAGCAGCCAAGAGGGCACTAGCAAGCTGTTTTTT
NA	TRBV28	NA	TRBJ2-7	CASSPRVSVKGGALGYEQYF	TGTGCCAGCAGTCCAAGGGTTTCCGTCAAGGGTGGGGCTTTGGGCTACGAGCAGTACTTC
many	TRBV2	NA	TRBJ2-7	CASMRSLSSYEQYF	TGTGCCAGCATGCGGTCACTCTCCTCCTACGAGCAGTACTTC
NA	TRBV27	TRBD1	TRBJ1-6	CASSPTDRGYNSPLHF	TGTGCCAGCAGTCCAACGGACAGGGGTTATAATTCACCCCTCCACTTT
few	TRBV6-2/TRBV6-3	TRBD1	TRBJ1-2	CASRSTGEYGYTF	TGTGCCAGCAGATCGACAGGGGAATATGGCTACACCTTC
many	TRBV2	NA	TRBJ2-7	CASRQTGNYEQYF	TGTGCCAGCAGACAAACGGGAAACTACGAGCAGTACTTC
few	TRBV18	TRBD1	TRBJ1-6	CASSRVRGDSPLHF	TGTGCCAGCTCACGGGTCAGGGGGGATTCACCCCTCCACTTT
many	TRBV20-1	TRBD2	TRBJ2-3	CSAILAGGADTQYF	TGCAGTGCCATACTAGCGGGAGGTGCAGATACGCAGTATTTT
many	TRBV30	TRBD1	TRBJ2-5	CAWRGRGRETQYF	TGTGCCTGGAGGGGCAGGGGGCGAGAGACCCAGTACTTC
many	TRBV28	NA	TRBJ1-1	CATRDTWNTEAFF	TGTGCCACCCGGGATACGTGGAACACTGAAGCTTTCTTT
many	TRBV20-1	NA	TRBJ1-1	CSAPIANTEAFF	TGCAGTGCCCCGATCGCGAACACTGAAGCTTTCTTT
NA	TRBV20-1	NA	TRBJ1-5	CSAGGDGAIQPQHF	TGCAGTGCGGGGGGGGACGGAGCCATTCAGCCCCAGCATTTT
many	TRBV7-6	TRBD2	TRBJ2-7	CASSLEGTSFYEQYF	TGTGCCAGCAGCTTAGAAGGGACTAGCTTCTACGAGCAGTACTTC
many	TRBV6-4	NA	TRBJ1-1	CASRDTSKGTEAFF	TGTGCCAGCAGGGACACCTCTAAGGGCACTGAAGCTTTCTTT
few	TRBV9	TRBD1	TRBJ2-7	CASSVTGTGGSEQYF	TGTGCCAGCAGCGTGACCGGGACAGGGGGCTCCGAGCAGTACTTC
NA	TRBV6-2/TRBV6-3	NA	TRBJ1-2	CASVRSGVKGYTF	TGTGCCAGCGTCCGCAGTGGGGTAAAGGGCTACACCTTC
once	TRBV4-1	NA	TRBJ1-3	CASSRWDMGDSFPRAGNTIYF	TGCGCCAGCAGCCGGTGGGACATGGGCGACTCCTTCCCACGGGCTGGAAACACCATATATTTT
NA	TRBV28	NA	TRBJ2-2	CATQTKTGELFF	TGTGCCACCCAAACTAAAACCGGGGAGCTGTTTTTT
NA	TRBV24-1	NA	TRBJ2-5	CATSDFRAAQETQYF	TGTGCCACCAGTGATTTTCGAGCGGCCCAAGAGACCCAGTACTTC
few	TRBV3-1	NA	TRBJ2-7	CASSPPPRESRNEQYF	TGTGCCAGCAGCCCCCCCCCCAGGGAGAGCAGGAACGAGCAGTACTTC
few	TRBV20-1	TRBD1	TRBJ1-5	CSAQTGQGSWRYQPQHF	TGCAGTGCGCAAACGGGACAGGGATCTTGGCGGTATCAGCCCCAGCATTTT
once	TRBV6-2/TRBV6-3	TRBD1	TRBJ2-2	CASRRPGQGNTGELFF	TGTGCCAGCAGGAGACCGGGACAGGGTAACACCGGGGAGCTGTTTTTT
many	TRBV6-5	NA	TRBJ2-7	CASSYPLPPRPGWSEQYF	TGTGCCAGCAGTTACCCCCTGCCACCGCGTCCAGGGTGGTCCGAGCAGTACTTC
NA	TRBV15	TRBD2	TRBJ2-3	CATSRGTSGTDTQYF	TGTGCCACCAGCAGGGGGACTAGCGGCACAGATACGCAGTATTTT
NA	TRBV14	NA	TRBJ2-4	CASSQGLKATLAKNIQYF	TGTGCCAGCAGCCAAGGCCTAAAGGCAACCCTAGCCAAAAACATTCAGTACTTC
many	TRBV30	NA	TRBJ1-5	CAWSVDTFNQPQHF	TGTGCCTGGAGTGTAGACACGTTCAATCAGCCCCAGCATTTT
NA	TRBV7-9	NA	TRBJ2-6	CASSQKTSRTGANVLTF	TGTGCCAGCAGTCAGAAGACGTCACGGACTGGGGCCAACGTCCTGACTTTC
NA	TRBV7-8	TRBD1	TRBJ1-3	CASSFGTGFGNTIYF	TGTGCCAGCAGCTTCGGGACAGGGTTTGGAAACACCATATATTTT
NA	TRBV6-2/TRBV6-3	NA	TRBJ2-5	CASSYATGEAETQYF	TGTGCCAGCAGTTACGCCACAGGAGAGGCGGAGACCCAGTACTTC
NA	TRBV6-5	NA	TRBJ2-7	CASSYEDGGEQYF	TGTGCCAGCAGTTATGAAGACGGGGGCGAGCAGTACTTC
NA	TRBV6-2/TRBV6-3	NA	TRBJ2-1	CASSLASWSLADNEQFF	TGTGCCAGCAGTTTAGCTAGTTGGAGTCTAGCAGACAATGAGCAGTTCTTC
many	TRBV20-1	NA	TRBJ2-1	CSASAEYNEQFF	TGCAGTGCTAGCGCAGAGTACAATGAGCAGTTCTTC
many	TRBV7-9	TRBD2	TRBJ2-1	CASSSPRSGTDYNEQFF	TGTGCCAGCAGCTCGCCCCGGAGCGGGACTGACTACAATGAGCAGTTCTTC
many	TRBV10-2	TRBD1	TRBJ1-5	CASSWTGGDQPQHF	TGCGCCAGCAGCTGGACAGGGGGCGATCAGCCCCAGCATTTT
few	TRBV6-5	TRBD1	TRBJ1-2	CASSYSPGGNYGYTF	TGTGCCAGCAGTTACTCCCCAGGGGGGAACTATGGCTACACCTTC
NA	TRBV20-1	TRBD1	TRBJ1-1	CSARGTGNTEAFF	TGCAGTGCTAGAGGGACAGGTAACACTGAAGCTTTCTTT
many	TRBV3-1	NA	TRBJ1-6	CASSQILPNSPLHF	TGTGCCAGCAGCCAAATTCTTCCTAATTCACCCCTCCACTTT
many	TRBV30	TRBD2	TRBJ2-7	CASSGGTYEQYF	TGTGCCTCCAGCGGGGGAACCTACGAGCAGTACTTC
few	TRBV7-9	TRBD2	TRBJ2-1	CASSLAGLAGGMGNEQFF	TGTGCCAGCAGCTTAGCAGGACTAGCGGGGGGAATGGGTAATGAGCAGTTCTTC
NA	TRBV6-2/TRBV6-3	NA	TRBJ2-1	CASSYPRPEQFF	TGTGCCAGCAGTTACCCCAGGCCCGAGCAGTTCTTC
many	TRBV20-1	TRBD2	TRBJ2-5	CSVRGGSYQETQYF	TGCAGTGTTAGGGGCGGGAGTTACCAAGAGACCCAGTACTTC
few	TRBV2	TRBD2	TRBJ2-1	CATSEYPPRTSGRSEQFF	TGTGCCACCAGTGAGTACCCCCCCCGGACTAGCGGGAGGTCTGAGCAGTTCTTC
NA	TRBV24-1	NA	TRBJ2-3	CATSVSPDSDAQYF	TGTGCCACCAGTGTTAGTCCAGACTCGGATGCGCAGTATTTT
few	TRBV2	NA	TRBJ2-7	CASSVKGPYEQYF	TGTGCCAGCAGTGTGAAGGGACCTTACGAGCAGTACTTC
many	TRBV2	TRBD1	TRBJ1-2	CASSLDRDGFGYTF	TGTGCCAGCAGTTTGGACAGGGATGGTTTTGGCTACACCTTC
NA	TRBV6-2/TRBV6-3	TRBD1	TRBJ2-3	CASRRQGGTDTQYF	TGTGCCAGCAGGCGACAGGGGGGCACAGATACGCAGTATTTT
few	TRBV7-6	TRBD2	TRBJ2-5	CASSVAGVIETQYF	TGTGCCAGCAGCGTAGCGGGAGTTATAGAGACCCAGTACTTC
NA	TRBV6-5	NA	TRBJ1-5	CASSYSQVGGQPQHF	TGTGCCAGCAGTTACTCGCAGGTAGGAGGTCAGCCCCAGCATTTT
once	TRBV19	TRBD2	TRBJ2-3	CASSTRRTSGSDTQYF	TGTGCCAGTAGCACCAGGAGGACTAGCGGTTCAGATACGCAGTATTTT
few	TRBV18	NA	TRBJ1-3	CASSPRQDSSGNTIYF	TGTGCCAGCTCACCAAGACAGGACTCCTCTGGAAACACCATATATTTT
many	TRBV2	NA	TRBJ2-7	CASYGSGGQRSYEQYF	TGTGCCAGCTACGGGAGTGGGGGACAACGATCCTACGAGCAGTACTTC
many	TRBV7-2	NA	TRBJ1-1	CASSLGPAGLNTEAFF	TGTGCCAGCAGCTTAGGACCGGCAGGACTGAACACTGAAGCTTTCTTT
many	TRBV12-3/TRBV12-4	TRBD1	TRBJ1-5	CASSRTGVGQPQHF	TGTGCCAGCAGTCGTACAGGGGTAGGTCAGCCCCAGCATTTT
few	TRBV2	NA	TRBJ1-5	CASRDFNQPQHF	TGTGCCAGCAGGGATTTTAATCAGCCCCAGCATTTT
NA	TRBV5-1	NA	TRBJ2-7	CASSLGLGGEQYF	TGTGCCAGCAGCTTAGGCCTGGGCGGCGAGCAGTACTTC